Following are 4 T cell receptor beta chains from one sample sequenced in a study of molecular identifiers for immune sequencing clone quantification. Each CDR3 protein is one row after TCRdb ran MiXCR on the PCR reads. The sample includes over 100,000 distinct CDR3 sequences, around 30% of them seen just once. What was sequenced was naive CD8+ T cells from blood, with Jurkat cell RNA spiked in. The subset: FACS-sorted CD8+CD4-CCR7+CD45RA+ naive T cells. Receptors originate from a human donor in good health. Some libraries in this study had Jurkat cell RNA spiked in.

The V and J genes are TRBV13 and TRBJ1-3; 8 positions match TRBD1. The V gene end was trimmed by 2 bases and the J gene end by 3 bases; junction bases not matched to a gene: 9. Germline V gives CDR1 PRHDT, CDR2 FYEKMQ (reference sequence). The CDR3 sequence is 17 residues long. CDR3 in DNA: TGTGCCAGCAGCTTAACGGGACAGGTCCGTCGTGGAAACACCATATATTTT. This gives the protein CASSLTGQVRRGNTIYF.

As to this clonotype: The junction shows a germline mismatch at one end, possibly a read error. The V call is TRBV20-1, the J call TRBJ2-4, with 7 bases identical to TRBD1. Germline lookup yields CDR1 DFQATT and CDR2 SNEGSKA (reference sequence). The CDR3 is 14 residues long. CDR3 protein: CSARGGQLGNFQYF. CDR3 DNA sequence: TGCAGTGCTAGAGGGGGACAGCTAGGAAACTTTCAGTACTTC.

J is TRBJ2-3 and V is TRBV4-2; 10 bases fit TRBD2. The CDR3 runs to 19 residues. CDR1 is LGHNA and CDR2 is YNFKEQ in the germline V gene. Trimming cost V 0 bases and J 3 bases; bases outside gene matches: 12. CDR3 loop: CASSQDLTGLAGVTDTQYF. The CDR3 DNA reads TGTGCCAGCAGCCAAGATCTTACGGGCCTAGCGGGAGTGACAGATACGCAGTATTTT.

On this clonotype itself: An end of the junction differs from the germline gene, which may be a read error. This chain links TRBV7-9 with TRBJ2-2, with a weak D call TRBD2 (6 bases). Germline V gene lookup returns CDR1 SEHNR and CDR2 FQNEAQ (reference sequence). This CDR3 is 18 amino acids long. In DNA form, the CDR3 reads TGTGCCAGCAGCTACCCAGCCTACTCTCAAGGGAGGACCGGGGCGCTGTTTTTT. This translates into CASSYPAYSQGRTGALFF.